Listed here is a single T cell receptor beta chain. This entry is derived from a study of technical replicates of blood from four donors. Data came from immunoSEQ multiplex PCR; TCRdb stores just in-frame clones and leaves some out. Of about 70,000 clones detected, 95% to 99% appear once; the ten largest clones hold roughly 0.2%. The receptor comes from a human donor in good health. The sequenced material came from T cells isolated from PBMCs.

The CDR3, as DNA: TGTGCCTGGAGACAGGGAGAGTCCTACGAGCAGTACTTC. Its protein is CAWRQGESYEQYF. J is TRBJ2-7 and V is TRBV30, with D tentatively TRBD1 (6 bases). V dropped 3 bases and J dropped 1 base, with 10 bases sitting between them. Germline CDR1 is GTSNPN and CDR2 is SVGIG (reference sequence). CDR3 length: 13 residues.